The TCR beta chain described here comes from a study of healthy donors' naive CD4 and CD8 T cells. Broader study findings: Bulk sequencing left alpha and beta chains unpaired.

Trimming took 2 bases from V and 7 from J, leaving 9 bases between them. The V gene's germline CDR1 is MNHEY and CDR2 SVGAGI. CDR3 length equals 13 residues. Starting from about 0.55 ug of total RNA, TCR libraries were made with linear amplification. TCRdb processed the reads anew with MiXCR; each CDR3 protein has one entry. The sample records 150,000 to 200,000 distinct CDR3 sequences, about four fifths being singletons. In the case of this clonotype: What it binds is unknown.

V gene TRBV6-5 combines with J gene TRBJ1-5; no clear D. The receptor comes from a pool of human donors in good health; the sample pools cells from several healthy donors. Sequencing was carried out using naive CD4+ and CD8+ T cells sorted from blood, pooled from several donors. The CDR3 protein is CASSYGGTQPQHF. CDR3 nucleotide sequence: TGTGCCAGCAGTTACGGCGGCACCCAGCCCCAGCATTTT.